This TCR beta chain was retrieved from a study of blood T cell repertoires in COVID-19 (TCRdb year 2020). Turning to the overall study: The collaborator samples originated in the United States, Italy and Spain and spanned the acute and convalescent phases of COVID-19. The material from the prospective study consisted of cDNA or gDNA derived from T cells, B-cell-depleted T cells, or PBMCs. Deeply sampled blood TCRbeta repertoires from subjects exposed to, actively infected with, or recovered from COVID-19 were included in the dataset. The repertoires were released in a freely available public database intended as a resource for research on the immune response to SARS-CoV-2. The samples were drawn from the first 160 participants of the ongoing ImmuneRACE study and from 1,254 subjects provided by 6 global collaborators. A de-identified subject ID, COVID-19 status, age in years and sex were almost always included in the sample metadata. Where HLA class I and class II types were available, the types were taken from metadata supplied by the sample provider, not from assay-based typing. The paper as a whole reports these results and caveats: How much clinical and demographic metadata was included differed by source and by participant, and the metadata was provided uncurated.

This clone was observed a single time. Its binding antigen is unknown. Base qualities are not provided; no much larger clone lies one nucleotide away. TCRbeta CDR3 regions were amplified from genomic DNA using the immunoSEQ Assay, a bias-controlled multiplex PCR. As for how the authors treated the data: The number of nucleated cells in each sample was estimated from the amplification of reference gene primers within the assay. To quantify the absolute abundance of each unique TCRbeta CDR3 rearrangement, sequence reads were collapsed and filtered. Productive Simpson clonality was computed per sample as the square root of Simpson's diversity index over productive rearrangements. Sourced from immuneACCESS, this table was stored by TCRdb with only in-frame sequences that have V and J called. A share of the clones is absent; for the studies checked, an unresolved V gene accounts for under half, and the remainder has no known explanation. That table gives V, J and clone size, and the DNA gave D and trimming. For this sample there are roughly 500,000 clones; 70% to 90% appear just once. The ten largest clones capture roughly 3.1% of the sample.

From the cysteine through the phenylalanine, the CDR3 covers 19 amino acids. The retained sequence is limited to the CDR3, 57 bases, with the frame set at the first base. CDR1 and CDR2 are drawn from the germline V gene (reference sequence): GTSNPN, SVGIG. V and J are truncated by 0 bases and 10 bases respectively, leaving an intervening sequence of 30 bases. Whole blood was collected in K2EDTA tubes by collaborating institutions according to the institutions' own protocols. For TCRbeta analysis, collaborator samples were shipped as frozen whole blood, as isolated PBMCs, or as DNA extracted from either sample type.

The TCR sequence derives from a human donor in a cohort sampled during active COVID-19. The sequenced material came from peripheral blood. The V and J segments used are TRBV30 and TRBJ1-4; the D gene is perhaps TRBD1, on 5 matching bases. Here the CDR3 is given as CAWSVYAQTAATRKGKLFF. The DNA sequence follows: TGTGCCTGGAGTGTTTACGCCCAGACAGCCGCGACCAGAAAAGGAAAACTGTTTTTT.